The 19 T cell receptor beta chains below come from one sample, sequenced in a study of shared clonotypes between healthy human individuals. Assay: immunoSEQ multiplex PCR; the TCRdb copy retains only in-frame clones and omits some. The sample consists of around 510,000 clones, more than 95% of them appearing once. Input material: naive CD4+ T cells sorted from blood. Subset reported: CD45RA+ positively selected. These TCRs come from a woman aged 25 to 39 in good health.

The chain has TRBV29-1 and TRBJ1-1; D gene ambiguous. The V end was cut by 3 bases, the J end by 6 bases, with 17 bases between. Germline CDR1 reads SQVTM; CDR2 reads ANQGSEA. The CDR3 runs 14 residues. CDR3 protein: CSVDKGEASAEAFF. DNA of the CDR3: TGCAGCGTTGATAAGGGTGAGGCCTCTGCTGAAGCTTTCTTT.

The V call is TRBV29-1, the J call TRBJ1-1, with D possibly being TRBD1 (6 bases). The germline gives CDR1 SQVTM, CDR2 ANQGSEA. This CDR3 comprises 12 residues. The V and J ends lost 6 bases and 5 bases respectively, with 13 bases between them. CDR3 region: CSVERGSTEAFF. For the CDR3, the DNA is TGCAGCGTAGAAAGGGGGAGTACTGAAGCTTTCTTT.

V gene TRBV28 combines with J gene TRBJ1-3; 7 bases fit TRBD1. J lost 0 bases, V lost 7 bases, and 3 bases had no gene match. The CDR3 covers 14 residues. CDR1 and CDR2 (germline): MDHEN, SYDVKM. In DNA form, the CDR3 reads TGTGCCAGCATGGCAGGGGGCTCTGGAAACACCATATATTTT. It specifies CASMAGGSGNTIYF.

This clone was counted only a few times. The chain carries TRBV29-1 and TRBJ2-7, with D unresolved. Between the trimmed V and J ends, which lost 7 bases and 0 bases, there was a span of 10 bases. CDR3 length: 12 amino acids. Germline assignment: CDR1 SQVTM and CDR2 ANQGSEA. In DNA form, the CDR3 reads TGCAGCGCCGCGACAAGCTCCTACGAGCAGTACTTC. Translation gives CSAATSSYEQYF.

This clone has only one observation. The chain couples TRBV7-2 to TRBJ1-2; the D gene is possibly TRBD1 (6 bases). V shed 1 base and J shed 2 bases, with 11 bases lying between them. CDR1 SGHTA and CDR2 FQGNSA come from the germline V gene. This CDR3 spans 15 amino acids. The CDR3 DNA follows: TGTGCCAGCAGCTTAGTACAGGGCGTCAACTATGGCTACACCTTC. Its protein is CASSLVQGVNYGYTF.

The genes are TRBV28 and TRBJ1-2, with unresolved D. CDR1 MDHEN and CDR2 SYDVKM come from the germline V gene. This CDR3 contains 11 residues. Trimming took off 8 bases at V and 3 bases at J, with 7 bases between the two ends. The CDR3 DNA follows: TGTGCCAGCTCAGACCACTATGGCTACACCTTC. Protein sequence: CASSDHYGYTF.

V gene TRBV18 combines with J gene TRBJ1-1; 7 bases map to TRBD1. The trim removed 2 bases at V and 6 bases at J, leaving 6 bases unmatched. Germline V lookup: CDR1 KGHSH, CDR2 LQKENI. The CDR3 is 14 amino acids. The CDR3 DNA follows: TGTGCCAGCTCACCAGACAGGGTTCGGGCTGAAGCTTTCTTT. Protein product: CASSPDRVRAEAFF.

The genes are TRBV30 and TRBJ2-7; 13 bases align to TRBD2. The CDR3 consists of 15 residues. With V trimmed by 2 bases and J by 3 bases, 4 bases remained unmatched. Per germline, CDR1 GTSNPN and CDR2 SVGIG (reference sequence). The DNA for the CDR3 is TGTGCCTGGAGTATAGGACTAGCGGGAGTCTACGAGCAGTACTTC. Translation gives CAWSIGLAGVYEQYF.

About this clone itself: This is likely a read error, given that the CDR3 carries no conserved phenylalanine or tryptophan at its end. Because the CDR3's place on the DNA is in doubt, the DNA is left out and the CDR3 is given as listed by TCRdb. The CDR3: CASSPGQGVTKI. The rearrangement links TRBV28 to TRBJ1-1; TRBD1 is taken as the D call from the table, unchecked against the DNA. Germline lookup yields CDR1 MDHEN and CDR2 SYDVKM. The CDR3 totals 12 residues, both ends included.

The chain is built from TRBV7-9 and TRBJ1-1, with 7 bases fitting TRBD1. The CDR3 length is 15 residues. V lost 5 bases to trimming and J lost 4 bases; unmatched junction nucleotides: 10. The germline gives CDR1 SEHNR, CDR2 FQNEAQ (reference sequence). The DNA for the CDR3 is TGTGCCAGCAGCCCACGAACAGGGGTCGCCACTGAAGCTTTCTTT. The encoded protein is CASSPRTGVATEAFF.

Turning to this clone: Other DNA sequences in this sample translate to the same CDR3. The rearrangement uses TRBV4-1 and TRBJ2-7, with D possibly TRBD1 on 6 matching bases. CDR3 length: 14 residues. Trimming took off 1 base at V and 2 bases at J, with 9 bases between the two ends. Germline CDR1 is MGHRA and CDR2 is YSYEKL. CDR3 nucleotides: TGCGCCAGCAGCCAAGTAGGGGGTACCTACGAGCAGTACTTC. Translation gives CASSQVGGTYEQYF.

The chain has TRBV25-1 and TRBJ1-3; possible D gene TRBD1, 5 bases. The CDR3 has 14 residues. V was pared by 7 bases and J by 4 bases, with 14 bases between. Germline CDR1 reads MGHDK; CDR2 reads SYGVNS. CDR3 in amino acids: CASKKGSGGNTIYF. Here the CDR3 DNA reads TGTGCCAGCAAAAAGGGGAGTGGAGGAAACACCATATATTTT.

The rearrangement joins TRBV25-1 to TRBJ1-4, with D possibly TRBD1 on 6 matching bases. This CDR3 is 15 amino acids long. The V end was cut by 2 bases, the J end by 8 bases, with 15 bases between. Looked up from germline, CDR1 is MGHDK and CDR2 is SYGVNS. The CDR3 nucleotides are TGTGCCAGCAGTGAACACCGGGGACATGGGGAAAAACTGTTTTTT. Its translation: CASSEHRGHGEKLFF.

The chain recombines TRBV13 with TRBJ1-1, with D unresolved. Trimming stripped 5 bases from V and 2 bases from J, with 3 bases between. CDR1 and CDR2 (germline): PRHDT, FYEKMQ (reference sequence). This CDR3 is built from 11 residues. The DNA for the CDR3 is TGTGCCAGCAGCGCAAACACTGAAGCTTTCTTT. Translating it yields CASSANTEAFF.

On this clone itself: This sample also contains other DNA sequences that code for the same CDR3. The chain combines TRBV5-1 with TRBJ2-7; D call uncertain. The length of the CDR3 is 14 residues. V lost 0 bases and J 0 bases, leaving 7 bases between the germline ends. In germline, CDR1 is SGHRS, CDR2 YFSETQ. CDR3 bases: TGCGCCAGCAGCTTGGGGGGTTCCTCCTACGAGCAGTACTTC. Amino acids: CASSLGGSSYEQYF.

This sequence joins TRBV7-7 and TRBJ2-5, with 7 bases matching TRBD1. The germline gives CDR1 SSHAT, CDR2 FNYEAQ (reference sequence). CDR3 size: 14 residues. J was trimmed by 5 bases and V by 4 bases; bases with no gene match: 7. CDR3 sequence (DNA): TGTGCCAGCAGCTCCTCCACAGGGGTCGAGACCCAGTACTTC. This sequence encodes CASSSSTGVETQYF.

The chain links TRBV7-3 to TRBJ1-1; 7 bases are shared with TRBD1. The germline gives CDR1 SGHTA, CDR2 FQGTGA. V dropped 5 bases and J dropped 10; count of bases not matched to a gene: 16. This CDR3 comprises 15 residues. In DNA, the CDR3 is TGTGCCAGCAGCCCTAATGAGGGGGCGTGGATAACAGCTTTCTTT. It is translated as CASSPNEGAWITAFF.

The CDR3 bases are TGTGCCAGCAGTTCAAAGAGCGGGATTAGCACAGATACGCAGTATTTT. This codes for CASSSKSGISTDTQYF. The genes are TRBV27 and TRBJ2-3; the match to TRBD2 covers 7 bases. CDR1 is MNHEY and CDR2 is SMNVEV in the germline V gene (reference sequence). The CDR3 is 16 residues long. J lost 0 bases, V lost 4 bases, and 7 bases had no gene match.

A single count supports this clone. The V call is TRBV7-2, the J call TRBJ2-7; D ambiguous. Germline loops: CDR1 SGHTA, CDR2 FQGNSA. The V end was cut by 1 base, the J end by 2 bases, with 15 bases between. There are 16 residues in the CDR3. The CDR3 loop reads CASSLVWMGGPYEQYF. The CDR3 DNA reads as TGTGCCAGCAGCTTAGTCTGGATGGGCGGCCCCTACGAGCAGTACTTC.